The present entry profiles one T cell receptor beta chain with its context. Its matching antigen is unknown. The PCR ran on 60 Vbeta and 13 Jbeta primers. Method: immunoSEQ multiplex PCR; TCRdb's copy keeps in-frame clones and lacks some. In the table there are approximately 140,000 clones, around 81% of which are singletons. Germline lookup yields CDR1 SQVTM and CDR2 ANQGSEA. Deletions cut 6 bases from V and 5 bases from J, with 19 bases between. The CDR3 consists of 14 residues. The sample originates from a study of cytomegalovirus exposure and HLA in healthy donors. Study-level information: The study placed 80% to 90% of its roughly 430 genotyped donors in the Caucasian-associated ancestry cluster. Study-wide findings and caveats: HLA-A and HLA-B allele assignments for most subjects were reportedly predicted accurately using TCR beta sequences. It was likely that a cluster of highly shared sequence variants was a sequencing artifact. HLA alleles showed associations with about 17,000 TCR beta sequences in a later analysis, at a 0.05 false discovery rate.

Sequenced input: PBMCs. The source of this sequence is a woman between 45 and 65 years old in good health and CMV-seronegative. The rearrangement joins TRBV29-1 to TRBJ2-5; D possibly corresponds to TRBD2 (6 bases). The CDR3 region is CSVVWAGRLETQYF. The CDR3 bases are TGCAGCGTCGTGTGGGCGGGGAGGCTGGAGACCCAGTACTTC.